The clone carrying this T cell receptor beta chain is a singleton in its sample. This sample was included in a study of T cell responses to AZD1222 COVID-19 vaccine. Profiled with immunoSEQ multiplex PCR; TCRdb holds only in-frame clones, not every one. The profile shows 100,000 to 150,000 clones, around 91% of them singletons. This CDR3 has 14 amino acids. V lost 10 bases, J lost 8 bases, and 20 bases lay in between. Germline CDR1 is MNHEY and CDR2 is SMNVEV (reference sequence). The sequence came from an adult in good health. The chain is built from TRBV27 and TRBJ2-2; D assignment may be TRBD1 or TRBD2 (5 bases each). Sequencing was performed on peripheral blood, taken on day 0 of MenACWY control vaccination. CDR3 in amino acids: CATGRDPERGELFF. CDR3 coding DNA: TGTGCCACCGGCAGGGACCCAGAGAGGGGGGAGCTGTTTTTT.